The present T cell receptor beta chain was sequenced within a study of shared clonotypes between healthy human individuals. The data were produced by immunoSEQ multiplex PCR, yet TCRdb's version contains in-frame clones alone and is incomplete. The sample has 1.4 million to 1.5 million clones, roughly 96% seen once. Germline V CDR1 and CDR2: SGHTA, FQGNSA. The CDR3 contains 14 residues. The V gene lost 5 bases and the J gene lost 0 bases, with 9 bases spanning the gap. Turning to this clone: Its antigen is not identified.

Findings and limits, study-wide: When naive CD4 clonotypes were compared across a few donors, about 5% were shared. Only a few donors were included, so the genetic and exposure-history diversity represented was limited. Estimated clonotype richness was generally higher in naive than memory subsets.

J is TRBJ2-3 and V is TRBV7-2, with D maybe TRBD2 (6 bases). The sequenced sample consisted of naive CD4+ T cells sorted from blood. Subset defined: CD45RA+ positively selected. The sequence was obtained from a man younger than 45 in good health. Here the CDR3 DNA reads TGTGCCAGCAGCCAAAGCGGGAGCACAGATACGCAGTATTTT. Protein: CASSQSGSTDTQYF.